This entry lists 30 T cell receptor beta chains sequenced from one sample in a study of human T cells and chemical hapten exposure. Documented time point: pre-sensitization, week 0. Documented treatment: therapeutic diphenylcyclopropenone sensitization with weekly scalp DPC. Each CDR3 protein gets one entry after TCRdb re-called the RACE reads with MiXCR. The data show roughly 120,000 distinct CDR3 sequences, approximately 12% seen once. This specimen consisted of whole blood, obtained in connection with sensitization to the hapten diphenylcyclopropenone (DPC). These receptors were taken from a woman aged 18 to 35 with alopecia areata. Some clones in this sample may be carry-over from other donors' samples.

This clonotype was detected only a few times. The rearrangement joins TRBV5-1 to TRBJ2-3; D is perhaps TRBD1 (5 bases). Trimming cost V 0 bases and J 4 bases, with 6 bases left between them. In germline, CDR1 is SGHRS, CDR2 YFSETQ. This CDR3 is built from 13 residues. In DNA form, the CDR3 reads TGCGCCAGCAGCTTGGAACAGGCAGATACGCAGTATTTT. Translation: CASSLEQADTQYF.

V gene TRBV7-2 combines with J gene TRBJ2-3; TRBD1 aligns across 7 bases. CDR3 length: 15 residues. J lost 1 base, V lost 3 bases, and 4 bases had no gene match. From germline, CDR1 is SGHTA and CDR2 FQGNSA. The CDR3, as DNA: TGTGCCAGCAGCTTCAGGACAGGTCGCACAGATACGCAGTATTTT. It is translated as CASSFRTGRTDTQYF.

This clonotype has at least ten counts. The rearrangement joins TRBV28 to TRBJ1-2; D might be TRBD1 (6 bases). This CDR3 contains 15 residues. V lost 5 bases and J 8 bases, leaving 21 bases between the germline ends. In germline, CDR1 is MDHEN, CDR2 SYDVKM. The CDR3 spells CASSPGGGWVGGYTF. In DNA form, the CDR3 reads TGTGCCAGCAGTCCCGGAGGGGGTTGGGTTGGCGGCTACACCTTC.

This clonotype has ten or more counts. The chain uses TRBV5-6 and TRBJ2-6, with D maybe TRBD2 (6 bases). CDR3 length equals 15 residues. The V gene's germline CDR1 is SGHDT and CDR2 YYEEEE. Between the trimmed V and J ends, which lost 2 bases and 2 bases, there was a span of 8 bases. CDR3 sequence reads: CASSFSGAGANVLTF. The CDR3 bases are TGTGCCAGCAGCTTTTCGGGGGCTGGGGCCAACGTCCTGACTTTC.

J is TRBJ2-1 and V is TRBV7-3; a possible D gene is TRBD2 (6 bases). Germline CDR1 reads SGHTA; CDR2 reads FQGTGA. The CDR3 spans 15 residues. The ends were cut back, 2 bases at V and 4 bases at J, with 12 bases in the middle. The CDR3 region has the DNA TGTGCCAGCAGCTTACTGCCGGGGGAATACAATGAGCAGTTCTTC. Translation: CASSLLPGEYNEQFF.

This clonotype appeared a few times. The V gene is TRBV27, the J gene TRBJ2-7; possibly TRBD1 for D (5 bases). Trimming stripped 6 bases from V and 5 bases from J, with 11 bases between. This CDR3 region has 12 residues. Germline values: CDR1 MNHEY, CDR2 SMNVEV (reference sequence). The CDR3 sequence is CASSHLGDEQYF. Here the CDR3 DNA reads TGTGCCAGCAGCCATTTAGGGGACGAGCAGTACTTC.

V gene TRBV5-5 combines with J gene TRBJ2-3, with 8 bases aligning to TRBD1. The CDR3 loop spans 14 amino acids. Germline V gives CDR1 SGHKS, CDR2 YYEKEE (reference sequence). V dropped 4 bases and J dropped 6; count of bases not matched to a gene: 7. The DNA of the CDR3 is TGTGCCAGCAGCCTCCGGACAGGGCTGGATACGCAGTATTTT. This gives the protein CASSLRTGLDTQYF.

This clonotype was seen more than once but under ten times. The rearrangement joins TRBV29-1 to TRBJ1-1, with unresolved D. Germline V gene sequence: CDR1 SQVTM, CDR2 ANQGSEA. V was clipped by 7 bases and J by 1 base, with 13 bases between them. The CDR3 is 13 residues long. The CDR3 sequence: CSGRRDWNTEAFF. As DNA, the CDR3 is TGCAGCGGGAGAAGGGATTGGAACACTGAAGCTTTCTTT.

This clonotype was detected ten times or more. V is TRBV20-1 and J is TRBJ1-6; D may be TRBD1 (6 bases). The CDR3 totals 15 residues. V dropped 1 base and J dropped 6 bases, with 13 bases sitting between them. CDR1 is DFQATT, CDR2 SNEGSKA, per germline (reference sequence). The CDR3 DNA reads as TGCAGTGCTAGAGCCTTCAGGGGAGGTAATTCACCCCTCCACTTT. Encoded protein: CSARAFRGGNSPLHF.

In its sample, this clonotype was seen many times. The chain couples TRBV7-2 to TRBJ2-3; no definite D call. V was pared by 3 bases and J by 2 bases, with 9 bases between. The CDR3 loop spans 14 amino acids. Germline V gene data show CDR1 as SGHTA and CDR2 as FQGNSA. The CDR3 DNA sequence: TGTGCCAGCAGCTTCACGTATTTCACAGATACGCAGTATTTT. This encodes CASSFTYFTDTQYF.

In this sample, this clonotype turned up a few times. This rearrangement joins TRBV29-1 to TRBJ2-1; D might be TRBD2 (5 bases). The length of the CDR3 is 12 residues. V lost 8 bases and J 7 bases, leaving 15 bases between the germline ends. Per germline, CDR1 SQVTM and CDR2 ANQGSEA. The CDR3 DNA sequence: TGCAGCTCCCGGACCGGCGGGAATGAGCAGTTCTTC. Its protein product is CSSRTGGNEQFF.

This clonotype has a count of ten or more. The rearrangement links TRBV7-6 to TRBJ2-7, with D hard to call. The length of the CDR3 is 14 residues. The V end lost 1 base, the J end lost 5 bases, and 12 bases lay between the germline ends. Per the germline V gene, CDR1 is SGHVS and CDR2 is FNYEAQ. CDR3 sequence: CASSLGGRADEQYF. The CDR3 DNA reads TGTGCCAGCAGCTTAGGGGGTCGGGCGGACGAGCAGTACTTC. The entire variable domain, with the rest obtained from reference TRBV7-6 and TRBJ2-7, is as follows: GAGVSQSPRYKVTKRGQDVALRCDPISGHVSLYWYRQALGQGPEFLTYFNYEAQQDKSGLPNDRFSAERPEGSISTLTIQRTEQRDSAMYRCASSLGGRADEQYFGPGTRLTVT.

CDR3 sequence: CAGQKAPGNLHF. For the CDR3, the DNA is TGTGCCGGCCAGAAGGCCCCAGGAAACCTCCACTTT. The chain is built from TRBV7-9 and TRBJ1-6; D not certain. The CDR3 contains 12 residues. CDR1 SEHNR and CDR2 FQNEAQ come from the germline V gene (reference sequence). With 11 bases removed from V and 15 bases from J, the gap between germline ends came to 20 bases.

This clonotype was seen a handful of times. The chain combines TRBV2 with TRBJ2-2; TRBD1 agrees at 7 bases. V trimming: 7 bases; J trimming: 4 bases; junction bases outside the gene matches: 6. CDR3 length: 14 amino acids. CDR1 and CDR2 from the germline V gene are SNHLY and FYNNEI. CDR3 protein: CASTWGQPTGELFF. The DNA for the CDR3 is TGTGCCAGCACCTGGGGACAGCCCACCGGGGAGCTGTTTTTT.

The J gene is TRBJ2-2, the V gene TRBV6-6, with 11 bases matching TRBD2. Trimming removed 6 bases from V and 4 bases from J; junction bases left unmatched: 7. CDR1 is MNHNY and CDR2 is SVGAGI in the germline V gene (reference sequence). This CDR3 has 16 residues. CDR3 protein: CASRAVAGGLTGELFF. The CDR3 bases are TGTGCCAGCAGGGCCGTAGCGGGGGGGCTCACCGGGGAGCTGTTTTTT.

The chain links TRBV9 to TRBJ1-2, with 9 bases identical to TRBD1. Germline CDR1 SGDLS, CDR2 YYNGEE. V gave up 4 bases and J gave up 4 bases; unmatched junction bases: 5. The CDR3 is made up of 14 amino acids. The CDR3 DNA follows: TGTGCCAGCAGCCCGGGACAGGGTTTCTATGGCTACACCTTC. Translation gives CASSPGQGFYGYTF.

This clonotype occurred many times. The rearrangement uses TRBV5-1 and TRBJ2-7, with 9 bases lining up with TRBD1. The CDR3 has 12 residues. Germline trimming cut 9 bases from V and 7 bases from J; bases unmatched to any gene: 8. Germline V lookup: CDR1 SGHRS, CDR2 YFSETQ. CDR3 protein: CATGTGMGEQYF. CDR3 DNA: TGCGCCACCGGGACAGGGATGGGGGAGCAGTACTTC.

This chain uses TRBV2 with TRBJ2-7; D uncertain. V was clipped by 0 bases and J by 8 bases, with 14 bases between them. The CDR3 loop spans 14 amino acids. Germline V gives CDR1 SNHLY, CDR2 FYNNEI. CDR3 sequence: CASSEAGTAPKQYF. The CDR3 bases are TGTGCCAGCAGTGAAGCCGGAACAGCGCCTAAGCAGTACTTC.

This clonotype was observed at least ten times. CDR3 sequence: CASSRDRASEQYF. The CDR3 bases are TGCGCCAGCAGTAGGGACAGGGCAAGCGAGCAGTACTTC. This chain connects TRBV5-1 to TRBJ2-7, with 9 bases identical to TRBD1. This CDR3 region has 13 residues. In germline, CDR1 is SGHRS, CDR2 YFSETQ. Trimming took 5 bases from V and 6 from J; bases not matched to a gene: 6.

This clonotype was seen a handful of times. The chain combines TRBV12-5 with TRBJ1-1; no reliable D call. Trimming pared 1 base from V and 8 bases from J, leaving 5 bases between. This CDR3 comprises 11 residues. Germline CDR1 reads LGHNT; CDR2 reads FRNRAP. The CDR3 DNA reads TGTGCTAGTGGTTTGGCCGGGGAAGCTTTCTTT. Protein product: CASGLAGEAFF. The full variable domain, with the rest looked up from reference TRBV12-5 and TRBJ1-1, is DARVTQTPRHKVTEMGQEVTMRCQPILGHNTVFWYRQTMMQGLELLAYFRNRAPLDDSGMPKDRFSAEMPDATLATLKIQPSEPRDSAVYFCASGLAGEAFFGQGTRLTVV.

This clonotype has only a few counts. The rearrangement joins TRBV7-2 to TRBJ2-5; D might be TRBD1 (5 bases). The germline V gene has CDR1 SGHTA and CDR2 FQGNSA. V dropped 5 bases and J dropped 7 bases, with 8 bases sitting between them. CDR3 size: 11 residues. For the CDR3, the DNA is TGTGCCAGCAGCACCACAGGGACCCAGTACTTC. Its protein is CASSTTGTQYF. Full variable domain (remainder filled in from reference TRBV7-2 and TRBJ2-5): GAGVSQSPSNKVTEKGKDVELRCDPISGHTALYWYRQSLGQGLEFLIYFQGNSAPDKSGLPSDRFSAERTGGSVSTLTIQRTQQEDSAVYLCASSTTGTQYFGPGTRLLVL.

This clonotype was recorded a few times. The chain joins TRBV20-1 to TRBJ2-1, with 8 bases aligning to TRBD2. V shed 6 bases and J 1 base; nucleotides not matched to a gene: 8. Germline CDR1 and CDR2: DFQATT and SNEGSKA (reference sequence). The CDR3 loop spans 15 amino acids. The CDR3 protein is CSAPSGGQSYNEQFF. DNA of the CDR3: TGCAGTGCCCCGTCGGGGGGGCAATCCTACAATGAGCAGTTCTTC.

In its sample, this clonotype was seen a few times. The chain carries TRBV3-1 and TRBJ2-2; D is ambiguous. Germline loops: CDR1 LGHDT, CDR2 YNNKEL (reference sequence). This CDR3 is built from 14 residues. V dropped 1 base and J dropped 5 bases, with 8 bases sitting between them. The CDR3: CASSQGRVTGELFF. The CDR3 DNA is TGTGCCAGCAGCCAAGGTCGGGTTACCGGGGAGCTGTTTTTT.

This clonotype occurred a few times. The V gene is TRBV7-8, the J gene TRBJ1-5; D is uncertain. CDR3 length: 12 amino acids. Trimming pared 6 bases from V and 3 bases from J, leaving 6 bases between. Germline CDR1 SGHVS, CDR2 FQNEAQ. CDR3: CASRGPNQPQHF. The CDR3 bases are TGTGCCAGCAGAGGGCCCAATCAGCCCCAGCATTTT.

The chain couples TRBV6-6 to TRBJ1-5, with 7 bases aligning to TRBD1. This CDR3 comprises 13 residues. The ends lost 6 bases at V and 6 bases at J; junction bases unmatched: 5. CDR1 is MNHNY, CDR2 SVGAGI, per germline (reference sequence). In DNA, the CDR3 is TGTGCCAGCAGCCCCAGGGGGGTTCAGCCCCAGCATTTT. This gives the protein CASSPRGVQPQHF.

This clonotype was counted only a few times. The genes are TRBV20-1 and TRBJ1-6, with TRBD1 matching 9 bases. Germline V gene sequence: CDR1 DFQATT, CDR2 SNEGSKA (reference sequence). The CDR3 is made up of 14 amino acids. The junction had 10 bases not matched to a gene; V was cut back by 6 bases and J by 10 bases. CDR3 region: CSASAGTGSSPLHF. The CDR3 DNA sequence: TGCAGTGCATCCGCCGGGACAGGGAGCTCACCCCTCCACTTT.

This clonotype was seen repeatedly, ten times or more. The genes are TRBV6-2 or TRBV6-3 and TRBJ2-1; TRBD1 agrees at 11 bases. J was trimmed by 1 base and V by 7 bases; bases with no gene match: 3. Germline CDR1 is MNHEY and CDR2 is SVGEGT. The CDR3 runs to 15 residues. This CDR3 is CASIGQGASYNEQFF. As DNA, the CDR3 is TGTGCCAGCATCGGACAGGGGGCTTCCTACAATGAGCAGTTCTTC.

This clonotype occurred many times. The CDR3: CASSLRAREYYGYTF. Written as DNA, the CDR3 is TGTGCCAGCAGTCTGAGGGCCAGGGAGTACTATGGCTACACCTTC. The chain couples TRBV6-2 or TRBV6-3 to TRBJ1-2; a weak D match, TRBD1 (5 bases). Germline loops: CDR1 MNHEY, CDR2 SVGEGT. The V end lost 5 bases, the J end lost 3 bases, and 16 bases lay between the germline ends. CDR3 length: 15 residues.

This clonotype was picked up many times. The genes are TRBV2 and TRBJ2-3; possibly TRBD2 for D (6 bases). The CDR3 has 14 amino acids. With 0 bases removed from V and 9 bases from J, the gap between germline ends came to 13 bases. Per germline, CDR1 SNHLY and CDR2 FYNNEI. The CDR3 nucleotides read TGTGCCAGCAGTGAAGCCGCCCCCCGGGGGACGCAGTATTTT. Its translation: CASSEAAPRGTQYF.

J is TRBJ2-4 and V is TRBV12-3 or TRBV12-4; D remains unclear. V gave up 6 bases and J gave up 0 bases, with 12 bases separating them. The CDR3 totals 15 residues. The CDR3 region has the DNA TGTGCCAGCAGCGCCGCTTACCTAGCCAAAAACATTCAGTACTTC. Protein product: CASSAAYLAKNIQYF.